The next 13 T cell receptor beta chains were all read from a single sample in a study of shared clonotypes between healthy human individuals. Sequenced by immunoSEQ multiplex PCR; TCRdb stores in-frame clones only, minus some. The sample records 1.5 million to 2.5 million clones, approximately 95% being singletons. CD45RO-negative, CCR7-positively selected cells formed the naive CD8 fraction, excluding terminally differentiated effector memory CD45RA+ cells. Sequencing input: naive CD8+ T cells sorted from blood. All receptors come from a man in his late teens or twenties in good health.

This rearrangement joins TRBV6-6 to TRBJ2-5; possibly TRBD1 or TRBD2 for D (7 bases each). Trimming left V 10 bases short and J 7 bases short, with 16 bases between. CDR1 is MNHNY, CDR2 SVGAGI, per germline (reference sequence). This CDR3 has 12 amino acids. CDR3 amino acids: CATLRGGGTQYF. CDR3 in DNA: TGTGCCACCCTCAGGGGGGGCGGGACCCAGTACTTC.

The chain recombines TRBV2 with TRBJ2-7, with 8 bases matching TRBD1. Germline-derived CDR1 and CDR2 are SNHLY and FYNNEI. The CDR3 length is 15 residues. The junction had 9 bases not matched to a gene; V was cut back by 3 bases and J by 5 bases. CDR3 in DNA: TGTGCCAGCAGTGATCCAGGGGGCATTTGGGACGAGCAGTACTTC. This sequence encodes CASSDPGGIWDEQYF.

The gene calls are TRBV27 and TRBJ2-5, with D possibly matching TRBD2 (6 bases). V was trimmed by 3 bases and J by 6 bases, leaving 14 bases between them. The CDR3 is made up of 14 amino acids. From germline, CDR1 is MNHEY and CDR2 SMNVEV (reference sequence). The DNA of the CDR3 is TGTGCCAGCAGTTTCGGGAGTGACGCAAAGACCCAGTACTTC. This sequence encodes CASSFGSDAKTQYF.

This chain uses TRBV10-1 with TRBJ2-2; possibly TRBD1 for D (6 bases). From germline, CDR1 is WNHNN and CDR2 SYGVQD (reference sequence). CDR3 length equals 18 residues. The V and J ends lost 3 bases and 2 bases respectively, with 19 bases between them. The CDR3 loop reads CASSDLRGNVFNTGELFF. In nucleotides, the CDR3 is TGCGCCAGCAGTGATCTTAGGGGGAACGTGTTTAACACCGGGGAGCTGTTTTTT.

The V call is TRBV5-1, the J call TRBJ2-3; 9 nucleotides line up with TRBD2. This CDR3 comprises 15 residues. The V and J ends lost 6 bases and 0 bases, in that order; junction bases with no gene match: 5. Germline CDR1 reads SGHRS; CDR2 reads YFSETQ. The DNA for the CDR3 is TGCGCCAGCACCCCCCTAGCGGGGAGCACAGATACGCAGTATTTT. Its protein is CASTPLAGSTDTQYF.

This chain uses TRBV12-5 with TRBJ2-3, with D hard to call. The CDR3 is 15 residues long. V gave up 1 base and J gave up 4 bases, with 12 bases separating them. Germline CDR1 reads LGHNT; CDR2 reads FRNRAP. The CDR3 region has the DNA TGTGCTAGTGGTTTGGCGAAGATTCCCCCAGATACGCAGTATTTT. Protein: CASGLAKIPPDTQYF.

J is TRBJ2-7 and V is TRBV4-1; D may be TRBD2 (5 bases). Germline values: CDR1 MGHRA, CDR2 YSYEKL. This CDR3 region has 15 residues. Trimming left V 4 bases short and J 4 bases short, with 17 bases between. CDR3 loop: CASSPIPRGAYEQYF. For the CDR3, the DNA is TGCGCCAGCAGCCCCATCCCCCGGGGAGCATACGAGCAGTACTTC.

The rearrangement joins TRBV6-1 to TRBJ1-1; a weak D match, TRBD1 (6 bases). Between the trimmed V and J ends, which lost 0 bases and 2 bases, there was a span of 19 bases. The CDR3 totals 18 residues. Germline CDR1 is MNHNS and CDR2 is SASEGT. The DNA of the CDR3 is TGTGCCAGCAGTGAAGCAAGGGGGGGGCCTTTGGGAAACACTGAAGCTTTCTTT. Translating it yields CASSEARGGPLGNTEAFF.

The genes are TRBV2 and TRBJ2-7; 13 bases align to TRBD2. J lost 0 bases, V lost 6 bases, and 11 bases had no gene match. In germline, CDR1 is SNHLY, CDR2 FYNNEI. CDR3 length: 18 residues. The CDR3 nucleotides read TGTGCCAGCAGCCTCTTACTAGCGGGGGGGCTGAGCTCCTACGAGCAGTACTTC. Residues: CASSLLLAGGLSSYEQYF.

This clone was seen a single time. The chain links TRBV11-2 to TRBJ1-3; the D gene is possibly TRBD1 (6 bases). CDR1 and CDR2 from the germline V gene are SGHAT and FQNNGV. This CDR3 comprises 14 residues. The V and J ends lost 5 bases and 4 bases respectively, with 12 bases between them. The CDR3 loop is CASSLERGGNTIYF. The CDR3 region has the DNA TGTGCCAGCAGCCTGGAAAGGGGGGGAAACACCATATATTTT. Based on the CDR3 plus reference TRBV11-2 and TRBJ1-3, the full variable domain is EAGVAQSPRYKIIEKRQSVAFWCNPISGHATLYWYQQILGQGPKLLIQFQNNGVVDDSQLPKDRFSAERLKGVDSTLKIQPAKLEDSAVYLCASSLERGGNTIYFGEGSWLTVV.

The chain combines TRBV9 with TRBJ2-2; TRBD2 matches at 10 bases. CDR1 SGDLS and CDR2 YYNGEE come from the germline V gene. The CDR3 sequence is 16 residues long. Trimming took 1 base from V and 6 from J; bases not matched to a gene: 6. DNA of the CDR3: TGTGCCAGCAGCGTATTTCTAGCGGGAGCGGCCGGGGAGCTGTTTTTT. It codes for CASSVFLAGAAGELFF. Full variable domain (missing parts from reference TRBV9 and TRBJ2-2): DSGVTQTPKHLITATGQRVTLRCSPRSGDLSVYWYQQSLDQGLQFLIQYYNGEERAKGNILERFSAQQFPDLHSELNLSSLELGDSALYFCASSVFLAGAAGELFFGEGSRLTVL.

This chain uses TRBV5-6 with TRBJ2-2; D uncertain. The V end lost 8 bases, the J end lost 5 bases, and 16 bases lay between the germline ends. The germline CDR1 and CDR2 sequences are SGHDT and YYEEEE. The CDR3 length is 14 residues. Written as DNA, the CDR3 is TGTGCCAGTGGGGTGCTGGGCGGAACCGGGGAGCTGTTTTTT. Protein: CASGVLGGTGELFF.

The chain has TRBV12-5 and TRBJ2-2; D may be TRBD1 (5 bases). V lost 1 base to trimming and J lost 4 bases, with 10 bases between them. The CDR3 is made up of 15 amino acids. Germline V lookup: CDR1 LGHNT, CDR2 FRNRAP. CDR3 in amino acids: CASGLAGHFTGELFF. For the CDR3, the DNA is TGTGCTAGTGGTTTGGCCGGACACTTCACCGGGGAGCTGTTTTTT.